Listed below are T cell receptor beta chains from one sample, sequenced in a study of cytomegalovirus exposure and HLA in healthy donors. Sequenced by immunoSEQ multiplex PCR; TCRdb stores in-frame clones only, minus some. This sample yields 95,000 or so clones, of which approximately 81% are seen a single time; less than 4.5% belongs to the top ten. Sequenced material: PBMCs. These receptors all stem from a woman between 65 and 79 years old in good health and CMV-seropositive. Each CDR3 is given with its conserved first and last residue. A D gene is named only where the DNA matches it firmly. Clone size appears in some rows only: once, few, many, or a class for an expanded clone.

>TRBD1|TRBJ1-2|TRBV28|-
CASSPTGGTYGYTF
TGTGCCAGCAGCCCGACAGGGGGCACCTATGGCTACACCTTC
>TRBD2|TRBJ2-1|TRBV5-4|-
CASSSPTSGEYNEQFF
TGTGCCAGCAGCTCACCCACTAGCGGTGAATACAATGAGCAGTTCTTC
>TRBD1|TRBJ2-6|TRBV10-2|-
CASSARTGPTGANVLTF
TGCGCCAGCAGTGCCAGGACAGGGCCTACTGGGGCCAACGTCCTGACTTTC
>TRBD1|TRBJ1-1|TRBV11-1|-
CASSQPGQRGEAFF
TGTGCCAGCAGCCAGCCGGGACAGAGAGGCGAAGCTTTCTTT
>-|TRBJ1-1|TRBV18|once
CASSPRAGVNTEAFF
TGTGCCAGCTCACCAAGGGCAGGGGTGAACACTGAAGCTTTCTTT
>-|TRBJ2-3|TRBV2|-
CASSLRRLRTDTQYF
TGTGCCAGCAGTCTCCGGCGACTTCGCACAGATACGCAGTATTTT
>-|TRBJ2-1|TRBV9|-
CASSVTTGGYNEQFF
TGTGCCAGCAGCGTTACGACAGGAGGATACAATGAGCAGTTCTTC
>-|TRBJ2-7|TRBV5-6|-
CASSFKVASGYEQYF
TGTGCCAGCAGCTTTAAGGTCGCCTCAGGCTACGAGCAGTACTTC
>-|TRBJ2-2|TRBV5-4|once
CASSLDSGPNTGELFF
TGTGCCAGCAGCCTAGACAGTGGGCCGAACACCGGGGAGCTGTTTTTT
>TRBD1|TRBJ2-7|TRBV27|-
CASSQPPGQGTYEQYF
TGTGCCAGCAGTCAGCCTCCGGGACAGGGAACCTACGAGCAGTACTTC
>TRBD2|TRBJ2-2|TRBV5-4|few
CASSAGTSGTSGELFF
TGTGCCAGCAGCGCCGGGACTAGCGGGACCTCCGGGGAGCTGTTTTTT
>-|TRBJ1-1|TRBV18|-
CASSPPAGMNTEAFF
TGTGCCAGCTCACCACCCGCAGGGATGAACACTGAAGCTTTCTTT
>-|TRBJ2-3|TRBV12-5|-
CASGGPGGSTDTQYF
TGTGCTAGTGGTGGCCCCGGCGGTAGCACAGATACGCAGTATTTT
>TRBD1|TRBJ2-4|TRBV5-1|few
CASSFGTGKNIQYF
TGCGCCAGCAGCTTCGGGACAGGGAAAAACATTCAGTACTTC
>-|TRBJ1-5|TRBV15|-
CATSRPQGIDSNQPQHF
TGTGCCACCAGCAGACCCCAGGGTATTGATAGCAATCAGCCCCAGCATTTT
>TRBD1|TRBJ1-5|TRBV6-6|-
CASSYKGTGDGQPQHF
TGTGCCAGCAGTTACAAAGGGACAGGGGATGGTCAGCCCCAGCATTTT
>TRBD1|TRBJ2-1|TRBV27|-
CASSHFGQGQYNEQFF
TGTGCCAGCAGTCATTTCGGACAGGGTCAGTACAATGAGCAGTTCTTC
>-|TRBJ2-5|TRBV6-5|-
CASSTERQETQYF
TGTGCCAGCTCGACTGAGAGGCAAGAGACCCAGTACTTC
>-|TRBJ2-1|TRBV12-5|once
CASAGQDGSYNEQFF
TGTGCTAGTGCCGGCCAGGATGGATCCTACAATGAGCAGTTCTTC
>TRBD2|TRBJ2-7|TRBV5-4|-
CASGRLAGADEQYF
TGTGCCAGCGGTAGACTAGCGGGAGCCGACGAGCAGTACTTC
>TRBD1|TRBJ2-4|TRBV7-2|-
CASSLGPGGAYIQYF
TGTGCCAGCAGCTTAGGGCCAGGGGGCGCGTACATTCAGTACTTC
>TRBD1|TRBJ2-7|TRBV19|-
CASSPGQTYEQYF
TGTGCCAGTAGCCCGGGACAGACCTACGAGCAGTACTTC
>TRBD1|TRBJ1-2|TRBV5-6|-
CASSPGTGNYGYTF
TGTGCCAGCAGCCCAGGGACAGGGAACTATGGCTACACCTTC
>-|TRBJ2-2|TRBV27|once
CASRDREGTGELFF
TGTGCCAGCAGGGACAGGGAGGGCACCGGGGAGCTGTTTTTT
>-|TRBJ2-1|TRBV28|-
CASSLEARGLGGRSYNEQLF
TGTGCCAGCAGTTTAGAGGCCAGGGGGTTAGGCGGGAGGTCCTACAATGAGCAGCTCTTC
>-|TRBJ2-5|TRBV19|once
CASSIPGHREETQYF
TGTGCCAGTAGTATCCCCGGCCACAGGGAGGAGACCCAGTACTTC
>TRBD1|TRBJ1-3|TRBV15|-
CATSRDNRGGSGNTIYF
TGTGCCACCAGCAGAGATAACAGGGGAGGCTCTGGAAACACCATATATTTT
>-|TRBJ2-1|TRBV11-3|once
CASSLKGIGILPNEQFF
TGTGCCAGCAGCTTAAAGGGGATAGGCATCCTCCCCAATGAGCAGTTCTTC
>TRBD1|TRBJ1-4|TRBV7-9|-
CASSLSGSGQRNEKLFF
TGTGCCAGCAGCTTATCTGGGTCGGGACAGCGGAATGAAAAACTGTTTTTT
>TRBD2|TRBJ2-3|TRBV5-1|-
CASTGTTSGSPDTQYF
TGCGCCAGCACGGGGACGACTAGCGGGAGCCCAGATACGCAGTATTTT
>-|TRBJ1-1|TRBV20-1|-
CSPPYTEAFF
TGCAGCCCCCCATACACTGAAGCTTTCTTT
>TRBD1|TRBJ1-4|TRBV6-1|few
CASSEHRGFEKLFF
TGTGCCAGCAGTGAACACAGGGGGTTTGAAAAACTGTTTTTT
>-|TRBJ1-1|TRBV18|-
CASSQQGNTEAFF
TGTGCCAGCTCCCAACAGGGGAACACTGAAGCTTTCTTT
>TRBD1|TRBJ2-3|TRBV4-2|few
CASSQGSDRLSTDTQYF
TGTGCCAGCAGCCAAGGGTCGGACAGGTTAAGCACAGATACGCAGTATTTT
>TRBD1|TRBJ2-6|TRBV5-4|once
CASSLGQGAGANVLTF
TGTGCCAGCAGCTTGGGGCAGGGGGCTGGGGCCAACGTCCTGACTTTC
>-|TRBJ1-2|TRBV7-9|-
CASSLGQALYGYTF
TGTGCCAGCAGCTTAGGACAGGCTCTCTATGGCTACACCTTC
>TRBD2|TRBJ2-7|TRBV18|-
CASSLETSSEQYF
TGTGCCAGCTCACTCGAGACTAGCAGCGAGCAGTACTTC
>TRBD2|TRBJ2-4|TRBV2|-
CASSVREGGNIQYF
TGTGCCAGCAGCGTTCGGGAGGGGGGGAACATTCAGTACTTC
>-|TRBJ2-7|TRBV27|-
CASSLTSKYEQYF
TGTGCCAGCAGTTTAACTAGCAAATACGAGCAGTACTTC
>TRBD2|TRBJ2-5|TRBV7-9|-
CASFRTSGAQETQYF
TGTGCCAGCTTCCGGACTAGCGGGGCTCAAGAGACCCAGTACTTC
>TRBD1|TRBJ2-1|TRBV7-9|-
CASSGRTGVGYYNEQFF
TGTGCCAGCAGCGGCAGGACAGGGGTGGGCTACTACAATGAGCAGTTCTTC
>TRBD1|TRBJ2-7|TRBV18|-
CASSLGQLPKYEQYF
TGTGCCAGCTCACTGGGACAGCTCCCAAAGTACGAGCAGTACTTC
>-|TRBJ2-2|TRBV6-6|many
CASSPRAQNTGELFF
TGTGCCAGCAGTCCGCGGGCCCAGAACACCGGGGAGCTGTTTTTT
>TRBD2|TRBJ2-1|TRBV4-2|-
CASSRSGGSSYNEQFF
TGTGCCAGCAGCCGAAGCGGGGGGAGCTCCTACAATGAGCAGTTCTTC
>-|TRBJ2-5|TRBV10-1|-
CASTGYGSETQYF
TGCGCCAGCACAGGTTATGGTTCGGAGACCCAGTACTTC
>TRBD1|TRBJ2-1|TRBV29-1|-
CSVAPGTGRNEQFF
TGCAGCGTTGCCCCCGGGACAGGGAGAAATGAGCAGTTCTTC
>TRBD2|TRBJ2-7|TRBV9|-
CASSVAFSGRRNEQYF
TGTGCCAGCAGCGTCGCTTTTAGCGGGAGACGAAACGAGCAGTACTTC
>-|TRBJ2-1|TRBV6-1|-
CASSEQGGGNNEQFF
TGTGCCAGCAGTGAACAAGGTGGAGGGAACAATGAGCAGTTCTTC